Given below is one T cell receptor beta chain in context. V lost 1 base and J 10 bases, leaving 14 bases between the germline ends. Per germline, CDR1 LGHDT and CDR2 YNNKEL (reference sequence). There are 14 residues in the CDR3. This table comes from immunoSEQ multiplex PCR, and its TCRdb copy is limited to in-frame clones, with some not included. The table lists 200,000 to 250,000 clones, more than 75% of them singletons. This entry belongs to a study of blood T cell repertoires in COVID-19. Source material: peripheral blood. This chain connects TRBV3-1 (or the pseudogene TRBV3-2) to TRBJ2-1; D is possibly TRBD2 (6 bases). The source is a woman aged 60 to 75 who had recovered from COVID-19. This CDR3 is CASSQVVLGGEQFF. For the CDR3, the DNA is TGTGCCAGCAGCCAAGTCGTCCTGGGAGGAGAGCAGTTCTTC.